This TCR beta chain emerged from a study of blood T cell repertoires in COVID-19. Some clones are missing from TCRdb's copy, which holds only in-frame ones; the method was immunoSEQ multiplex PCR. The data show 70,000 or so clones, about nine tenths seen once. The CDR3 is 12 residues long. This clone is deemed medium-sized. The V and J genes are TRBV21-1 and TRBJ1-2. TRBV21-1 corresponds to a pseudogene. This TCR was sampled from a man between 65 and 80 years old with active or convalescent COVID-19. The sequencing input was peripheral blood. The CDR3 DNA is TGTGCCAGCAAGGGGAGGCTGGATGGCTACACCTTC. Protein product: CASKGRLDGYTF.